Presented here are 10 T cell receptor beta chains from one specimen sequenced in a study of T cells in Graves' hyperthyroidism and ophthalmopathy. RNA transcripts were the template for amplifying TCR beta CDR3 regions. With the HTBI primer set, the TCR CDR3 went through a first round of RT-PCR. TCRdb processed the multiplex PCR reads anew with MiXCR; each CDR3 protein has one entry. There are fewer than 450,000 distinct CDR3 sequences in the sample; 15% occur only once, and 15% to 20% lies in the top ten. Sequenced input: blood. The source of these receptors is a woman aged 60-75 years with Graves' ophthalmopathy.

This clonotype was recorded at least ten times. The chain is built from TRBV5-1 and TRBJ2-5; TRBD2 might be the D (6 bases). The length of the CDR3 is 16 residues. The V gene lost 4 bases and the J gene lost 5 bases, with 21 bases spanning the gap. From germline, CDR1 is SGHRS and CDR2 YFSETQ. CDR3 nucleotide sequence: TGCGCCAGCAGCCCCCGGGGCGCTGCGGGAATTGAGACCCAGTACTTC. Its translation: CASSPRGAAGIETQYF.

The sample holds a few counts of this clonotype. CDR3 coding DNA: TGTGCCAGCAGCGTAGGGCAGGGTGGAAACACTGAAGCTTTCTTT. Protein: CASSVGQGGNTEAFF. The rearrangement joins TRBV9 to TRBJ1-1; D is perhaps TRBD1 (5 bases). V dropped 0 bases and J dropped 2 bases, with 11 bases sitting between them. CDR3 length equals 15 residues. Germline CDR1 SGDLS, CDR2 YYNGEE.

CDR3 sequence (DNA): TGTGCCAGCAGGACTAGCGGGAGGGCCCAGTCTGGCGAGCAGTACTTC. Translation gives CASRTSGRAQSGEQYF. The rearrangement links TRBV6-1 to TRBJ2-7; TRBD2 agrees at 14 bases. The CDR3 covers 16 residues. CDR1 and CDR2 from the germline V gene are MNHNS and SASEGT. V lost 6 bases to trimming and J lost 6 bases; unmatched junction nucleotides: 10.

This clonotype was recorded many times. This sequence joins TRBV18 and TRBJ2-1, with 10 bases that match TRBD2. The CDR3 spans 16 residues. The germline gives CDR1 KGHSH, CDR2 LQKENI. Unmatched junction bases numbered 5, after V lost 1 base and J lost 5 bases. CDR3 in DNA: TGTGCCAGCTCACCACAACGGCTAGCGGGAGACAATGAGCAGTTCTTC. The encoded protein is CASSPQRLAGDNEQFF.

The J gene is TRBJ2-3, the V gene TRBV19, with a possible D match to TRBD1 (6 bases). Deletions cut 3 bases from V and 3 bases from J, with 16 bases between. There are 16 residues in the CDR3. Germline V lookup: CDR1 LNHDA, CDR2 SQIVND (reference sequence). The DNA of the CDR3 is TGTGCCAGTAGTATGGGGAGAGGGGGACCTACAGATACGCAGTATTTT. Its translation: CASSMGRGGPTDTQYF.

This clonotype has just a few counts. This chain's CDR3 is CASSTGSGNTIYF. The CDR3 nucleotides read TGTGCCAGCAGTACAGGCTCTGGAAACACCATATATTTT. The chain is built from TRBV7-9 and TRBJ1-3; tentatively, D is TRBD1 (5 bases). Looked up from germline, CDR1 is SEHNR and CDR2 is FQNEAQ (reference sequence). The V end lost 6 bases, the J end lost 0 bases, and 6 bases lay between the germline ends. The CDR3 has 13 residues.

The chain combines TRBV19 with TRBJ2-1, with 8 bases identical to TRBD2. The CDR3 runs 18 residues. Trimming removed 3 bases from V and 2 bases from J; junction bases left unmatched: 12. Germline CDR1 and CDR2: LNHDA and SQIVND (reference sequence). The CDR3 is CASSIGAGSGRAYNEQFF. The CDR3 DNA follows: TGTGCCAGTAGTATCGGGGCGGGATCCGGGAGGGCCTACAATGAGCAGTTCTTC.

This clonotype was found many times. The CDR3 sequence is CASSLPGYEQFF. The CDR3 DNA reads as TGCGCCAGCAGCTTGCCAGGTTATGAGCAGTTCTTC. J is TRBJ2-1 and V is TRBV5-1, with D unclear. V was cut by 1 base and J by 8 bases, with 7 bases left in between. The length of the CDR3 is 12 residues. Per the germline V gene, CDR1 is SGHRS and CDR2 is YFSETQ.

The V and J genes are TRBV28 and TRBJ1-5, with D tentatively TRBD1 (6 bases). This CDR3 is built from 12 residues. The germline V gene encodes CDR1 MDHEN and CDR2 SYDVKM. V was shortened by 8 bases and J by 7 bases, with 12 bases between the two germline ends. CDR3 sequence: CASQQGPQPQHF. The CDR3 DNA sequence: TGTGCCAGCCAACAGGGCCCCCAGCCCCAGCATTTT.

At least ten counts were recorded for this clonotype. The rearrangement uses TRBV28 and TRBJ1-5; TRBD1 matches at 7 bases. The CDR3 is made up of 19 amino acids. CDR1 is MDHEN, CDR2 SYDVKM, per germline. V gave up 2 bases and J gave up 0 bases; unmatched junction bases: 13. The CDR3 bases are TGTGCCAGCAGTTTACTTGAGGACAGGAGACCTTATAGCAATCAGCCCCAGCATTTT. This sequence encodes CASSLLEDRRPYSNQPQHF.